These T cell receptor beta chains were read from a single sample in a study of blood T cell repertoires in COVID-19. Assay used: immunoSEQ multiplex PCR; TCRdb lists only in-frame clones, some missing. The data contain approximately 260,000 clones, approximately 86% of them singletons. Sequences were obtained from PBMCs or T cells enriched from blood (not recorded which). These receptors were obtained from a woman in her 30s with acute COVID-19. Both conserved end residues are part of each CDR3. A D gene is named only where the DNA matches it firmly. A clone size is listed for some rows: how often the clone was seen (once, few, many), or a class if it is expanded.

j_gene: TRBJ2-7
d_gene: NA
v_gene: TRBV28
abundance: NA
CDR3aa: CASSLIRGEQYF
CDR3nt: TGTGCCAGCAGTTTAATCAGGGGCGAGCAGTACTTC

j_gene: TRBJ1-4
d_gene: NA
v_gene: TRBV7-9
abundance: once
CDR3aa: CASSFGQGSREKLFF
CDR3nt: TGTGCCAGCAGCTTCGGGCAGGGTAGTAGGGAAAAACTGTTTTTT

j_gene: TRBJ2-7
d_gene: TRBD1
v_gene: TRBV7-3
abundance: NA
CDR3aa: CASSRSGTGIYEQYF
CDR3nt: TGTGCCAGCAGCCGATCCGGGACAGGGATCTACGAGCAGTACTTC

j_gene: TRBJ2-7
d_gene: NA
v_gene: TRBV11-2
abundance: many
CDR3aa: CASSYTGTYEQYF
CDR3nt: TGTGCCAGCAGCTATACAGGGACCTACGAGCAGTACTTC

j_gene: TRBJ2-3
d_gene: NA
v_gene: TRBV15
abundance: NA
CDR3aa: CATSRDPGASGDPDTQYF
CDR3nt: TGTGCCACCAGCAGAGATCCAGGGGCTAGCGGAGACCCAGATACGCAGTATTTT

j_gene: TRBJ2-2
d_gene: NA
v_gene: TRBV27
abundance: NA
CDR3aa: CASSFFEGPNTGELFF
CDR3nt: TGTGCCAGCAGTTTCTTTGAGGGCCCGAACACCGGGGAGCTGTTTTTT

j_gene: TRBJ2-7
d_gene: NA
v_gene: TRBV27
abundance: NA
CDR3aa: CASSISPPYEQYF
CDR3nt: TGTGCCAGCAGTATTAGTCCCCCCTACGAGCAGTACTTC

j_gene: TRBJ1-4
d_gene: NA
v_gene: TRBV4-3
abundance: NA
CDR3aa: CASSQSVVNELFF
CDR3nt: TGCGCCAGCAGCCAATCGGTAGTGAACGAACTGTTTTTT

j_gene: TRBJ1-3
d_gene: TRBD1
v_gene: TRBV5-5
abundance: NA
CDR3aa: CASSLQGDSGNTIYF
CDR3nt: TGTGCCAGCAGCCTACAGGGGGACTCTGGAAACACCATATATTTT

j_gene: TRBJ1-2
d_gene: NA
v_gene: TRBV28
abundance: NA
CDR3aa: CASTSNYGYTF
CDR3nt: TGTGCCAGCACGTCCAACTATGGCTACACCTTC

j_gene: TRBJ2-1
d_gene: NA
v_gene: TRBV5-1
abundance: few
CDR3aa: CASNREKQSSYNEQFF
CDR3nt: TGCGCCAGCAACAGAGAGAAACAGAGCTCCTACAATGAGCAGTTCTTC

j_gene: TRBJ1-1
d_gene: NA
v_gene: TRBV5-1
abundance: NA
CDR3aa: CASSLGRGGLGGERNTEAFF
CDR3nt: TGCGCCAGCAGCTTGGGGAGGGGTGGTCTAGGAGGGGAGCGGAACACTGAAGCTTTCTTT

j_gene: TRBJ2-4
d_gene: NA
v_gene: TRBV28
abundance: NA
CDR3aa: CASTSAGELVLQNIQYF
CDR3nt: TGTGCCAGCACCTCTGCAGGGGAATTGGTATTACAAAACATTCAGTACTTC

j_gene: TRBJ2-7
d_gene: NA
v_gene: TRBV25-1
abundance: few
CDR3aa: CASSDSQISEILYEQYF
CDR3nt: TGTGCCAGCAGTGATTCCCAGATATCGGAGATCTTATACGAGCAGTACTTC